In its sample, the clone carrying this T cell receptor beta chain was seen many times. Its antigen remains unidentified. Trimming took off 6 bases at V and 4 bases at J, with 15 bases between the two ends. Germline loops: CDR1 SQVTM, CDR2 ANQGSEA. The CDR3 has 13 residues. A single record per CDR3 protein comes from TCRdb applying MiXCR to the RT-PCR reads. The top ten hold over 10% of the sample, which has around 150,000 distinct CDR3 sequences, approximately 10% seen once. The sample originates from a study of response to subunit inactivated influenza vaccine. General study points: The study's authors posited that every seasonal influenza vaccination enlists few new T cells.

This rearrangement joins TRBV29-1 to TRBJ1-1, with D perhaps matching TRBD1 (6 bases). This receptor was obtained from a middle-aged man who received an inactivated influenza vaccine. Sequencing was performed on non-naive T cells sorted from PBMCs, taken about 40 days after vaccination. The CDR3 DNA sequence: TGCAGCGTGGGGGGGGCCCTTCCCACTGAAGCTTTCTTT. Translated: CSVGGALPTEAFF.